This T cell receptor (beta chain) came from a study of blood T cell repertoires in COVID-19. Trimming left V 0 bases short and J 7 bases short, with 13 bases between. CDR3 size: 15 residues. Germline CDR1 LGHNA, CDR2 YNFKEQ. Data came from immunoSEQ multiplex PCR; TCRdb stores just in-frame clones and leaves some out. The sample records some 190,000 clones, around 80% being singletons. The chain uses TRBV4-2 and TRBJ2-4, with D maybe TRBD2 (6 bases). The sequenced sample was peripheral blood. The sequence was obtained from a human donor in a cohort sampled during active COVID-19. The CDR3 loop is CASSQESTRGNIQYF. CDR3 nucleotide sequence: TGTGCCAGCAGCCAAGAGTCCACCCGGGGGAACATTCAGTACTTC.